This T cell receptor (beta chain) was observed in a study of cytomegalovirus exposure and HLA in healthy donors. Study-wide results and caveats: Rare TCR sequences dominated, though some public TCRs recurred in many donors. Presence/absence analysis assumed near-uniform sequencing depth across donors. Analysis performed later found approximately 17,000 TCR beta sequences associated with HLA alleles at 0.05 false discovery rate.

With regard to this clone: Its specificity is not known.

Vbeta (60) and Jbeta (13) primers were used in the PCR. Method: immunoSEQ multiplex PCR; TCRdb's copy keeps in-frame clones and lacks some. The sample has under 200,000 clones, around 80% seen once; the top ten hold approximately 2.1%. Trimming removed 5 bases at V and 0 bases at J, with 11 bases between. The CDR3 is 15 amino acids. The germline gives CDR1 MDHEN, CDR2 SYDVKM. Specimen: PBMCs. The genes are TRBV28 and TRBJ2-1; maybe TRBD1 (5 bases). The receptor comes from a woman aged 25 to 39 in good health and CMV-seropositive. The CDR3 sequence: CASSLPQVSYNEQFF. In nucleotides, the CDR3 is TGTGCCAGCAGTCTGCCACAGGTCTCCTACAATGAGCAGTTCTTC. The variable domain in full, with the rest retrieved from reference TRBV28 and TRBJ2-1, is DVKVTQSSRYLVKRTGEKVFLECVQDMDHENMFWYRQDPGLGLRLIYFSYDVKMKEKGDIPEGYSVSREKKERFSLILESASTNQTSMYLCASSLPQVSYNEQFFGPGTRLTVL.